The T cell receptor (beta chain) under discussion was sequenced for a study of monozygotic twins with inflammatory bowel disease. Regarding the study as a whole: No single strong signal or clonotype associated with IBD was supported. Twins with IBD were found to have lower TCRbeta diversity (inverse Simpson) than healthy co-twins. It was observed that concordant and discordant twins did not differ in repertoire similarity, possibly given limited power.

With regard to this clonotype: Its antigen is not known.

This CDR3 region has 15 residues. Germline CDR1 and CDR2: MNHEY and SVGEGT. TCRdb re-called the 5' RACE reads; one entry per CDR3 protein, DNA not given. The sample's table shows about 130,000 distinct CDR3 sequences. Sampling involved one blood draw (roughly 2.5 ml) for every donor. The TCR was taken from a human donor with ulcerative colitis or Crohn's disease, or a healthy co-twin of an affected twin (not recorded which). The chain combines TRBV6-2 or TRBV6-3 with TRBJ2-2; TCRdb outputs TRBD1, but without DNA this stays unchecked. The material sequenced was blood. CDR3 amino acids: CASSYWGRDTGELFF.